The 27 T cell receptor beta chains below come from one sample, sequenced in a study of T cells in Graves' hyperthyroidism and ophthalmopathy (dated by TCRdb to the late 2010s). Receptors were amplified or captured by multiplex PCR. These reads were obtained on an Illumina HiSeq 2000. The TCR beta CDR3 regions were amplified from the RNA transcripts. The TCR CDR3 was subjected to a first round of RT-PCR using the HTBI primer set and the Qiagen OneStep RT-PCR kit. The public reads were reanalyzed by TCRdb: fastp trimming at Q25, MiXCR alignment, in-frame beta chains only. Duplicate CDR3 protein sequences are folded into a single record with the most common DNA and genes. The sample table lists some 700,000 distinct CDR3 sequences, roughly 17% of them with a count of one. 15% to 17% of the sample goes to the ten largest clones. Sequences were obtained from blood. The receptors originated from a man in his forties or fifties with Graves' hyperthyroidism.

This clonotype was seen at least ten times. The V and J genes are TRBV2 and TRBJ2-1; no clear D. The CDR3 runs 11 residues. The germline gives CDR1 SNHLY, CDR2 FYNNEI. V was shortened by 6 bases and J by 6 bases, with 6 bases between the two germline ends. CDR3 nucleotide sequence: TGTGCCAGCAGCTCGCTCAATGAGCAGTTCTTC. This encodes CASSSLNEQFF.

This clonotype was picked up many times. J is TRBJ1-4 and V is TRBV7-9; the match to TRBD1 covers 7 bases. Looked up from germline, CDR1 is SEHNR and CDR2 is FQNEAQ (reference sequence). The J segment lost 6 bases and the V segment lost 2 bases, leaving 6 bases of the junction unmatched. This CDR3 is 15 amino acids long. CDR3 sequence reads: CASSLIKGTDEKLFF. CDR3 nucleotide sequence: TGTGCCAGCAGCTTAATCAAAGGGACAGATGAAAAACTGTTTTTT. The full variable domain, rest sourced from reference TRBV7-9 and TRBJ1-4, is DTGVSQNPRHKITKRGQNVTFRCDPISEHNRLYWYRQTLGQGPEFLTYFQNEAQLEKSRLLSDRFSAERPKGSFSTLEIQRTEQGDSAMYLCASSLIKGTDEKLFFGSGTQLSVL.

The CDR3 loop reads CASSFPTTDTQYF. Here the CDR3 DNA reads TGTGCCAGCAGCTTTCCTACCACAGATACGCAGTATTTT. The rearrangement joins TRBV5-5 to TRBJ2-3; D unresolved. This CDR3 contains 13 residues. With 2 bases removed from V and 2 bases from J, the gap between germline ends came to 6 bases. Germline CDR1 SGHKS, CDR2 YYEKEE (reference sequence). Variable domain in full (rest from reference TRBV5-5 and TRBJ2-3): DAGVTQSPTHLIKTRGQQVTLRCSPISGHKSVSWYQQVLGQGPQFIFQYYEKEERGRGNFPDRFSARQFPNYSSELNVNALLLGDSALYLCASSFPTTDTQYFGPGTRLTVL.

This clonotype was recorded many times. The chain recombines TRBV12-3 or TRBV12-4 with TRBJ2-1; D is uncertain. The CDR3 length is 15 residues. V was trimmed by 2 bases and J by 0 bases, leaving 8 bases between them. CDR3 in DNA: TGTGCCAGCAGTTTATGGACGGGCTCCTACAATGAGCAGTTCTTC. It translates to CASSLWTGSYNEQFF.

This clonotype has a count of ten or more. This chain connects TRBV10-3 to TRBJ2-1; D unresolved. The length of the CDR3 is 14 residues. The V end lost 2 bases, the J end lost 3 bases, and 8 bases lay between the germline ends. CDR1 is ENHRY, CDR2 SYGVKD, per germline. The CDR3 is CAISEGRVYNEQFF. The CDR3 nucleotides are TGTGCCATCAGTGAGGGTAGGGTCTACAATGAGCAGTTCTTC.

This clonotype was detected once. This rearrangement joins TRBV12-3 or TRBV12-4 to TRBJ2-7; 10 bases are a match to TRBD2. The CDR3 spans 15 residues. V shed 5 bases and J 4 bases; nucleotides not matched to a gene: 8. CDR3 coding DNA: TGTGCCAGCAGTATGCGACTAGCGGGTCTATACGAGCAGTACTTC. Its translation: CASSMRLAGLYEQYF.

This clonotype has a count of ten or more. The chain combines TRBV29-1 with TRBJ2-1, with D possibly matching TRBD2 (6 bases). This CDR3 is built from 14 residues. The V end lost 7 bases, the J end lost 3 bases, and 16 bases lay between the germline ends. CDR1 and CDR2 (germline): SQVTM, ANQGSEA. CDR3 coding DNA: TGCAGCGCCTGGGGACTGGATATCTACAATGAGCAGTTCTTC. This translates into CSAWGLDIYNEQFF.

This chain links TRBV9 with TRBJ2-7; D is perhaps TRBD1 or TRBD2 (7 bases each). Trimming removed 3 bases from V and 0 bases from J, with 16 bases in between. Germline V gene lookup returns CDR1 SGDLS and CDR2 YYNGEE. The CDR3 length is 16 residues. The CDR3 bases are TGTGCCAGCAGCGCCGGGGGGACAGTAAGCTCCTACGAGCAGTACTTC. It yields the protein CASSAGGTVSSYEQYF. Full variable domain (remainder filled in from reference TRBV9 and TRBJ2-7): DSGVTQTPKHLITATGQRVTLRCSPRSGDLSVYWYQQSLDQGLQFLIQYYNGEERAKGNILERFSAQQFPDLHSELNLSSLELGDSALYFCASSAGGTVSSYEQYFGPGTRLTVT.

This clonotype was counted many times. This rearrangement joins TRBV9 to TRBJ1-4; 7 positions agree with TRBD1. Germline-derived CDR1 and CDR2 are SGDLS and YYNGEE. The CDR3 is 15 amino acids. Trimming took 3 bases from V and 5 from J; bases not matched to a gene: 7. The CDR3 loop reads CASSGWDSENEKLFF. The DNA of the CDR3 is TGTGCCAGCAGCGGATGGGACAGCGAAAATGAAAAACTGTTTTTT.

The table lists this clonotype with a few counts. The chain links TRBV30 to TRBJ2-1; D gene unclear. The CDR3 is 12 residues long. Germline loops: CDR1 GTSNPN, CDR2 SVGIG (reference sequence). V gave up 0 bases and J gave up 9 bases, with 9 bases separating them. CDR3 in amino acids: CAWSVHGLEQFF. CDR3 in DNA: TGTGCCTGGAGTGTACACGGTCTTGAGCAGTTCTTC.

This clonotype was detected many times. This chain connects TRBV11-2 to TRBJ2-3; D not resolved. The CDR3 totals 17 residues. Germline V CDR1 and CDR2: SGHAT, FQNNGV. Trimming took 5 bases from V and 1 from J, leaving 19 bases between them. CDR3 sequence: CASSLRVGGVGTDTQYF. The CDR3, as DNA: TGTGCCAGCAGCCTCCGAGTTGGTGGAGTCGGCACAGATACGCAGTATTTT.

This clonotype appeared many times. The chain couples TRBV24-1 to TRBJ2-1; D uncertain. Germline CDR1 is KGHDR and CDR2 is SFDVKD. This CDR3 contains 15 residues. V lost 1 base, J lost 3 bases, and 9 bases lay in between. The CDR3 nucleotides read TGTGCCACCAGTGATTTTGGACGGAGCTACAATGAGCAGTTCTTC. Protein: CATSDFGRSYNEQFF.

The gene calls are TRBV12-3 or TRBV12-4 and TRBJ2-3; 14 bases are a match to TRBD2. The junction had 11 bases not matched to a gene; V was cut back by 6 bases and J by 6 bases. This CDR3 contains 17 residues. CDR3 in DNA: TGTGCCAGCAGCTCTTTCGGACTAGCGGGGGGTTATGATACGCAGTATTTT. Translated, it gives CASSSFGLAGGYDTQYF.

A few counts support this clonotype. CDR3 sequence: CASSLAVGGTSSGNTIYF. DNA for the CDR3: TGTGCCAGCAGCTTAGCCGTGGGGGGGACCAGCTCTGGAAACACCATATATTTT. The V gene is TRBV7-8, the J gene TRBJ1-3; possibly TRBD1 for D (5 bases). Germline-derived CDR1 and CDR2 are SGHVS and FQNEAQ. The CDR3 sequence is 18 residues long. The germline V and J ends were trimmed by 0 bases and 0 bases, with 15 bases remaining between them.

This clonotype was recorded at least ten times. The chain employs TRBV18 and TRBJ1-6; a weak D match, TRBD1 (6 bases). There are 14 residues in the CDR3. Germline loops: CDR1 KGHSH, CDR2 LQKENI. Trimming removed 3 bases from V and 8 bases from J, with 11 bases in between. This CDR3 is CASSPDSGDSPLHF. The CDR3 DNA is TGTGCCAGCTCACCGGACAGTGGGGATTCACCCCTCCACTTT.

This clonotype was counted only a few times. This chain connects TRBV4-1 to TRBJ2-4, with TRBD2 matching over 11 bases. The CDR3 has 18 residues. Looked up from germline, CDR1 is MGHRA and CDR2 is YSYEKL. J was trimmed by 3 bases and V by 1 base; bases with no gene match: 8. CDR3 DNA sequence: TGCGCCAGCAGCCAAGGGCGAGTAGCGGGAGGGGACAAAAACATTCAGTACTTC. Protein product: CASSQGRVAGGDKNIQYF.

This clonotype appeared a few times. The chain uses TRBV18 and TRBJ2-1; 7 bases fit TRBD2. The CDR3 is made up of 16 amino acids. CDR1 is KGHSH and CDR2 is LQKENI in the germline V gene. The V gene end was trimmed by 1 base and the J gene end by 2 bases; junction bases not matched to a gene: 5. The CDR3 nucleotides are TGTGCCAGCTCACCACAGGCGGGAGTCGCCTACAATGAGCAGTTCTTC. Residues: CASSPQAGVAYNEQFF.

This chain links TRBV10-3 with TRBJ2-3; 7 bases match TRBD2. Germline lookup yields CDR1 ENHRY and CDR2 SYGVKD. CDR3 length equals 14 residues. J was trimmed by 5 bases and V by 0 bases; bases with no gene match: 2. CDR3 bases: TGTGCCATCAGTGAGTCGAGCGGGGTAGATACGCAGTATTTT. Protein sequence: CAISESSGVDTQYF.

The chain employs TRBV5-1 and TRBJ1-1; a possible D gene is TRBD1 (5 bases). The CDR3 spans 14 residues. V was shortened by 2 bases and J by 1 base, with 9 bases between the two germline ends. Germline V CDR1 and CDR2: SGHRS, YFSETQ. CDR3 loop: CASSLQDTNTEAFF. Written as DNA, the CDR3 is TGCGCCAGCAGCTTACAGGACACGAACACTGAAGCTTTCTTT.

In this sample, this clonotype turned up many times. The chain links TRBV28 to TRBJ2-7, with 10 bases identical to TRBD1. The ends lost 1 base at V and 3 bases at J; junction bases unmatched: 18. This CDR3 has 20 residues. Germline assignment: CDR1 MDHEN and CDR2 SYDVKM. The CDR3 spells CASSLLGFSSGDRGYYEQYF. For the CDR3, the DNA is TGTGCCAGCAGTTTATTGGGGTTCAGTAGTGGGGACAGGGGTTACTACGAGCAGTACTTC.

Concerning this clonotype itself: Mismatch with germline at one junction end may stem from a read error. This chain connects TRBV3-1 to TRBJ2-5; 10 nucleotides agree with TRBD2. Germline V gives CDR1 LGHDT, CDR2 YNNKEL (reference sequence). This CDR3 is 14 amino acids long. CDR3 nucleotide sequence: TGTGGCAGCAGCCAAGCGGGGGGGCCAGAGACCCAGTACTTC. Translating gives CGSSQAGGPETQYF.

This clonotype has a count of ten or more. The chain employs TRBV12-3 or TRBV12-4 and TRBJ2-7, with TRBD2 matching 7 bases. V gave up 3 bases and J gave up 2 bases; unmatched junction bases: 4. The CDR3 spans 14 residues. The CDR3 DNA is TGTGCCAGCAGTTTTGGAGCGGGACCCTACGAGCAGTACTTC. Residues: CASSFGAGPYEQYF.

At least ten counts were recorded for this clonotype. Its ends do not fully match the called genes, so a read error is possible. The rearrangement uses TRBV11-3 and TRBJ2-1, with D uncertain. The CDR3 has 17 residues. Looked up from germline, CDR1 is SGHNT and CDR2 is YENEEA. This CDR3 is CASSRRPRVGYYDEQFF. CDR3 sequence (DNA): TGTGCCAGCAGCCGACGGCCACGGGTCGGGTACTACGATGAGCAGTTCTTC.

Ten or more counts support this clonotype. The gene calls are TRBV20-1 and TRBJ2-3; TRBD2 agrees at 13 bases. V lost 5 bases, J lost 4 bases, and 6 bases stayed unmatched. The CDR3 extends over 15 amino acids. Germline CDR1 and CDR2: DFQATT and SNEGSKA (reference sequence). CDR3 amino acids: CSAGRTSGSADTQYF. DNA of the CDR3: TGCAGTGCTGGCCGGACTAGCGGGAGTGCAGATACGCAGTATTTT.

This clonotype was picked up many times. The chain is built from TRBV2 and TRBJ2-3; 9 bases agree with TRBD1. Germline V CDR1 and CDR2: SNHLY, FYNNEI. Unmatched junction bases numbered 7, after V lost 3 bases and J lost 3 bases. The CDR3 has 16 amino acids. The CDR3 bases are TGTGCCAGCAGTGAGGGGTCCGGGACAGGGACAGATACGCAGTATTTT. Translating it yields CASSEGSGTGTDTQYF.

The chain joins TRBV7-8 to TRBJ1-6; TRBD1 might be the D (5 bases). The ends were cut back, 2 bases at V and 8 bases at J, with 16 bases in the middle. The CDR3 extends over 16 amino acids. Germline lookup yields CDR1 SGHVS and CDR2 FQNEAQ. Here the CDR3 reads CASSLKPVREDSPLHF. The CDR3 DNA follows: TGTGCCAGCAGCTTAAAACCTGTCAGGGAGGATTCACCCCTCCACTTT.

This clonotype showed up many times. The V and J genes are TRBV7-9 and TRBJ2-2, with D perhaps TRBD1 (5 bases). Trimming cost V 5 bases and J 4 bases, with 11 bases left between them. The CDR3 consists of 14 residues. Germline V gene lookup returns CDR1 SEHNR and CDR2 FQNEAQ (reference sequence). The CDR3, as DNA: TGTGCCAGCAGCGCCCGACAGTTCACCGGGGAGCTGTTTTTT. Encoded protein: CASSARQFTGELFF.